The 20 T cell receptor beta chains reported below all come from one sample, sequenced in a study of monozygotic twins with cystic fibrosis. Assay: immunoSEQ multiplex PCR; the TCRdb copy retains only in-frame clones and omits some. Among 25,000 to 30,000 clones, 90% were seen once, and the ten largest hold about 0.54%. Sequenced sample: blood. Receptors originate from a girl under 10 years old with cystic fibrosis.

The rearrangement links TRBV10-3 to TRBJ2-5, with 8 bases matching TRBD2. The CDR3 extends over 15 amino acids. J gave up 0 bases and V 3 bases, and 3 bases lay outside the gene matches. From germline, CDR1 is ENHRY and CDR2 SYGVKD. The CDR3 DNA follows: TGTGCCATCAGTGACCTAGCGGGCCACCAAGAGACCCAGTACTTC. This sequence encodes CAISDLAGHQETQYF.

The chain employs TRBV15 and TRBJ1-1; 8 bases align to TRBD1. V shed 2 bases and J 6 bases; nucleotides not matched to a gene: 2. CDR3 length: 13 amino acids. From germline, CDR1 is LNHNV and CDR2 YYDKDF (reference sequence). The CDR3 DNA is TGTGCCACCAGCAGAACAGGGGGGTCTGAAGCTTTCTTT. Protein product: CATSRTGGSEAFF. Combining the CDR3 with reference TRBV15 and TRBJ1-1 gives the whole variable domain DAMVIQNPRYQVTQFGKPVTLSCSQTLNHNVMYWYQQKSSQAPKLLFHYYDKDFNNEADTPDNFQSRRPNTSFCFLDIRSPGLGDTAMYLCATSRTGGSEAFFGQGTRLTVV.

The chain couples TRBV9 to TRBJ2-3, with 15 bases aligning to TRBD2. V lost 0 bases to trimming and J lost 3 bases; unmatched junction nucleotides: 11. CDR1 and CDR2 from the germline V gene are SGDLS and YYNGEE. The CDR3 is 20 amino acids. CDR3 amino acids: CASSVAGLAGGRMGTDTQYF. The CDR3 bases are TGTGCCAGCAGCGTAGCCGGACTAGCGGGGGGGCGTATGGGAACAGATACGCAGTATTTT.

The chain employs TRBV20-1 and TRBJ1-1; D might be TRBD1 (6 bases). Germline V gives CDR1 DFQATT, CDR2 SNEGSKA (reference sequence). The V end lost 7 bases, the J end lost 4 bases, and 10 bases lay between the germline ends. The length of the CDR3 is 11 residues. CDR3 sequence reads: CSGVRGTEAFF. CDR3 in DNA: TGCAGTGGGGTCAGGGGCACTGAAGCTTTCTTT.

This clone was seen a few times. The chain couples TRBV7-2 to TRBJ2-2; 8 bases agree with TRBD2. The ends lost 2 bases at V and 5 bases at J; junction bases unmatched: 10. The CDR3 consists of 17 residues. CDR1 is SGHTA, CDR2 FQGNSA, per germline. The CDR3 DNA follows: TGTGCCAGCAGCTTACTAGCGGGTAGCAAACAGACCGGGGAGCTGTTTTTT. This translates into CASSLLAGSKQTGELFF.

The chain has TRBV9 and TRBJ2-5; D is perhaps TRBD1 (6 bases). The V gene's germline CDR1 is SGDLS and CDR2 YYNGEE. V was trimmed by 2 bases and J by 5 bases, leaving 13 bases between them. This CDR3 region has 14 residues. The CDR3 DNA sequence: TGTGCCAGCAGCGTTACAGGGTCAGGGGAGACCCAGTACTTC. Its translation is CASSVTGSGETQYF. The whole variable domain, remainder taken from reference TRBV9 and TRBJ2-5, is DSGVTQTPKHLITATGQRVTLRCSPRSGDLSVYWYQQSLDQGLQFLIQYYNGEERAKGNILERFSAQQFPDLHSELNLSSLELGDSALYFCASSVTGSGETQYFGPGTRLLVL.

The chain employs TRBV18 and TRBJ2-1, with 7 bases lining up with TRBD1. The V and J ends lost 4 bases and 0 bases, in that order; junction bases with no gene match: 3. CDR3 length: 15 amino acids. CDR1 and CDR2 from the germline V gene are KGHSH and LQKENI. For the CDR3, the DNA is TGTGCCAGCTCACTATCAGGGGGCTCCTACAATGAGCAGTTCTTC. Protein sequence: CASSLSGGSYNEQFF.

This clone was observed a few times. The chain is built from TRBV6-1 and TRBJ1-1; perhaps TRBD1 as D (5 bases). Germline CDR1 reads MNHNS; CDR2 reads SASEGT. CDR3 length: 14 residues. The V end lost 4 bases, the J end lost 10 bases, and 19 bases lay between the germline ends. The CDR3 nucleotides read TGTGCCAGCAGTGCCTCCGGGGCCCACCTCGGAGCTTTCTTT. Translation: CASSASGAHLGAFF.

The chain joins TRBV7-9 to TRBJ2-7; D might be TRBD2 (7 bases). The ends were cut back, 3 bases at V and 0 bases at J, with 18 bases in the middle. CDR3 size: 17 residues. The germline V gene encodes CDR1 SEHNR and CDR2 FQNEAQ (reference sequence). The CDR3 loop is CASSLVVSGGSSYEQYF. CDR3 sequence (DNA): TGTGCCAGCAGCTTGGTGGTTTCGGGGGGCAGCTCCTACGAGCAGTACTTC.

This sequence joins TRBV4-1 and TRBJ1-5; 8 nucleotides line up with TRBD1. After removal of 4 bases from V and 4 bases from J, the junction contained 3 bases not matched to a gene. The CDR3 covers 14 residues. The V gene's germline CDR1 is MGHRA and CDR2 YSYEKL. This CDR3 reads CASSLTGGNQPQHF. CDR3 coding DNA: TGCGCCAGCAGCCTCACAGGGGGTAATCAGCCCCAGCATTTT.

The V gene is TRBV11-2, the J gene TRBJ2-1; the D call may be TRBD1 or TRBD2 (6 bases each). V dropped 4 bases and J dropped 0 bases, with 16 bases sitting between them. Germline CDR1 and CDR2: SGHAT and FQNNGV. This CDR3 contains 17 residues. Here the CDR3 reads CASSYKTRGPSYNEQFF. Written as DNA, the CDR3 is TGTGCCAGCAGCTACAAGACCCGGGGGCCCTCCTACAATGAGCAGTTCTTC.

The rearrangement uses TRBV5-8 and TRBJ1-3; D possibly corresponds to TRBD1 (6 bases). Trimming pared 0 bases from V and 0 bases from J, leaving 16 bases between. In germline, CDR1 is SGHTS, CDR2 YDEGEE. The CDR3 loop spans 18 amino acids. The CDR3 DNA reads TGTGCCAGCAGCTTGGCCGTAAGGACAGCGAGCTCTGGAAACACCATATATTTT. This gives the protein CASSLAVRTASSGNTIYF.

This clone was seen only once. This chain joins TRBV27 and TRBJ1-3; no firm D call. The V gene lost 0 bases and the J gene lost 4 bases, with 4 bases spanning the gap. This CDR3 is 13 amino acids long. Per the germline V gene, CDR1 is MNHEY and CDR2 is SMNVEV (reference sequence). The CDR3 loop is CASSLSGGNTIYF. The CDR3 nucleotides read TGTGCCAGCAGTTTATCAGGGGGAAACACCATATATTTT.

The V call is TRBV5-1, the J call TRBJ2-1, with unresolved D. Germline V lookup: CDR1 SGHRS, CDR2 YFSETQ. V lost 2 bases, J lost 11 bases, and 11 bases lay in between. The CDR3 covers 12 residues. Here the CDR3 DNA reads TGCGCCAGCAGCTTCACAGACACCAAGCAGTTCTTC. Its protein product is CASSFTDTKQFF.

V gene TRBV5-1 combines with J gene TRBJ1-6; D is undetermined. V was trimmed by 2 bases and J by 11 bases, leaving 8 bases between them. The CDR3 extends over 12 amino acids. Per germline, CDR1 SGHRS and CDR2 YFSETQ. The CDR3 sequence is CASSFRGPPLHF. The DNA of the CDR3 is TGCGCCAGCAGCTTCAGAGGGCCACCCCTCCACTTT.

This chain uses TRBV5-6 with TRBJ1-5; TRBD1 matches at 7 bases. The CDR3 covers 17 residues. J lost 0 bases, V lost 5 bases, and 11 bases had no gene match. CDR1 is SGHDT, CDR2 YYEEEE, per germline. The CDR3 DNA reads as TGTGCCAGCAGTCGACAGGGATGGAGCCATAGCAATCAGCCCCAGCATTTT. It translates to CASSRQGWSHSNQPQHF.

This chain uses TRBV29-1 with TRBJ2-7, with a tentative D call TRBD1 (6 bases). The V end lost 5 bases, the J end lost 3 bases, and 20 bases lay between the germline ends. Germline V CDR1 and CDR2: SQVTM, ANQGSEA. The CDR3 totals 15 residues. CDR3 sequence: CSVSHPGTSDYEQYF. In DNA form, the CDR3 reads TGCAGCGTTTCACATCCCGGGACATCGGACTACGAGCAGTACTTC.

The chain links TRBV4-3 to TRBJ2-5, with TRBD1 identical over 8 bases. The J call could be wrong; TRBJ2-7 is a better fit for the DNA end. The germline gives CDR1 LGHNA, CDR2 YSLEER. This CDR3 has 15 residues. As DNA, the CDR3 is TGCGCCAGCAGCCAAGAGGAGACAGGGGCCTACGAGCAGTACTTC. Translated: CASSQEETGAYEQYF.

The V gene is TRBV7-9, the J gene TRBJ2-3; TRBD1 might be the D (5 bases). The CDR3 is made up of 14 amino acids. Germline V CDR1 and CDR2: SEHNR, FQNEAQ (reference sequence). Trimming took off 1 base at V and 2 bases at J, with 7 bases between the two ends. The CDR3 region has the DNA TGTGCCAGCAGCTTAGGGGGCTTCACAGATACGCAGTATTTT. Encoded protein: CASSLGGFTDTQYF.

CDR3 nucleotides: TGTGCCAGCAGCTTAGGCTTCCCTCGAGGGGAGCAGTACTTC. Translating gives CASSLGFPRGEQYF. V gene TRBV7-9 combines with J gene TRBJ2-7; maybe TRBD2 (5 bases). Trimming shortened V by 1 base and J by 7 bases, and 14 bases separated the two germline ends. CDR1 is SEHNR, CDR2 FQNEAQ, per germline (reference sequence). This CDR3 spans 14 amino acids.